These 32 T cell receptor beta chains came from one sample sequenced in a study of human T cells and chemical hapten exposure. TCRdb re-analysed the RACE reads in MiXCR, keeping a single row per CDR3 protein. The sample holds 100,000 to 150,000 distinct CDR3 sequences, around 13% seen once. Time point meaning: patch test 1, 2 weeks after DPC sensitization. Treatment indicated: therapeutic diphenylcyclopropenone sensitization with weekly scalp DPC. The sample in question was whole blood, obtained in connection with sensitization to the hapten diphenylcyclopropenone (DPC). These receptors originate from a man between 18 and 35 years old with alopecia areata. Some clones in this sample may be carry-over from other donors' samples.

Turning to this clonotype: Compared with germline, one end of the junction differs, possibly owing to a read error. The rearrangement links TRBV3-1 to TRBJ2-7, with a possible D match to TRBD2 (5 bases). CDR1 LGHDT and CDR2 YNNKEL come from the germline V gene (reference sequence). The CDR3 covers 15 residues. The CDR3 nucleotides are TGTGCCAGCAGGCAAGGACTGATTGTAGTGCACGAGCAGTACTTC. Its translation: CASRQGLIVVHEQYF.

This clonotype has more than one count but fewer than ten. The chain employs TRBV11-2 and TRBJ2-7; no clear D. In germline, CDR1 is SGHAT, CDR2 FQNNGV. The CDR3 extends over 13 amino acids. Trimming pared 1 base from V and 3 bases from J, leaving 7 bases between. The CDR3 nucleotides are TGTGCCAGCAGCTTAGTTCCTGGCTACGAGCAGTACTTC. Protein product: CASSLVPGYEQYF. Full variable domain (missing parts from reference TRBV11-2 and TRBJ2-7): EAGVAQSPRYKIIEKRQSVAFWCNPISGHATLYWYQQILGQGPKLLIQFQNNGVVDDSQLPKDRFSAERLKGVDSTLKIQPAKLEDSAVYLCASSLVPGYEQYFGPGTRLTVT.

The V gene is TRBV29-1, the J gene TRBJ2-2; no clear D gene. Germline assignment: CDR1 SQVTM and CDR2 ANQGSEA. The CDR3 spans 11 residues. V lost 6 bases and J 7 bases, leaving 9 bases between the germline ends. The CDR3 here is CSVPISGELFF. The CDR3 DNA reads TGCAGCGTGCCCATTAGCGGGGAGCTGTTTTTT.

This clonotype appeared many times. The rearrangement joins TRBV7-6 to TRBJ2-1, with TRBD2 matching over 13 bases. The CDR3 contains 17 residues. J gave up 4 bases and V 3 bases, and 6 bases lay outside the gene matches. Germline V gene sequence: CDR1 SGHVS, CDR2 FNYEAQ. The CDR3 spells CASSFAGTSGVYNEQFF. The CDR3 DNA sequence: TGTGCCAGCAGCTTCGCCGGGACTAGCGGGGTATACAATGAGCAGTTCTTC. Complete variable domain (other parts from reference TRBV7-6 and TRBJ2-1): GAGVSQSPRYKVTKRGQDVALRCDPISGHVSLYWYRQALGQGPEFLTYFNYEAQQDKSGLPNDRFSAERPEGSISTLTIQRTEQRDSAMYRCASSFAGTSGVYNEQFFGPGTRLTVL.

The V gene is TRBV28, the J gene TRBJ2-3; D may be TRBD1 (6 bases). CDR3 length: 12 residues. The V end was cut by 7 bases, the J end by 7 bases, with 12 bases between. Germline V CDR1 and CDR2: MDHEN, SYDVKM. CDR3 amino acids: CASKRQGYTQYF. CDR3 in DNA: TGTGCCAGCAAACGCCAGGGGTATACGCAGTATTTT.

This chain joins TRBV4-2 and TRBJ2-2; D ambiguous. CDR3 length: 16 residues. The germline V gene encodes CDR1 LGHNA and CDR2 YNFKEQ. Trimming removed 1 base from V and 2 bases from J, with 11 bases in between. This CDR3 is CASSQVIQVNTGELFF. The CDR3 region has the DNA TGTGCCAGCAGCCAAGTCATCCAGGTCAACACCGGGGAGCTGTTTTTT.

In this sample, this clonotype turned up many times. The V call is TRBV6-6, the J call TRBJ2-2; D unclear. Germline CDR1 and CDR2: MNHNY and SVGAGI (reference sequence). Trimming shortened V by 7 bases and J by 0 bases, and 21 bases separated the two germline ends. The CDR3 is 18 amino acids. In nucleotides, the CDR3 is TGTGCCAGCAACTCCGCCGAAAGGTTTTTTACGAACACCGGGGAGCTGTTTTTT. This gives the protein CASNSAERFFTNTGELFF.

This clonotype has just a few counts. The chain is built from TRBV6-2 or TRBV6-3 and TRBJ2-2, with 8 bases identical to TRBD1. The J segment lost 1 base and the V segment lost 6 bases, leaving 19 bases of the junction unmatched. CDR3 size: 20 residues. The germline gives CDR1 MNHEY, CDR2 SVGEGT. DNA for the CDR3: TGTGCCAGCAGACCCCTACCCCCAGGGGGCGGAGAAAAGAACACCGGGGAGCTGTTTTTT. Protein product: CASRPLPPGGGEKNTGELFF.

The chain couples TRBV20-1 to TRBJ2-1; the D is unclear. From germline, CDR1 is DFQATT and CDR2 SNEGSKA (reference sequence). The CDR3 has 10 residues. Trimming stripped 6 bases from V and 9 bases from J, with 9 bases between. The CDR3 sequence: CSATRGEQFF. In nucleotides, the CDR3 is TGCAGTGCCACGAGAGGTGAGCAGTTCTTC.

This clonotype has a handful of counts. The chain couples TRBV5-6 to TRBJ2-3; 7 nucleotides agree with TRBD2. The CDR3 is 14 amino acids. Germline values: CDR1 SGHDT, CDR2 YYEEEE. V lost 5 bases, J lost 6 bases, and 9 bases stayed unmatched. The CDR3: CASSLRGFGDTQYF. The CDR3 DNA follows: TGTGCCAGCAGTCTGCGGGGGTTCGGGGATACGCAGTATTTT.

The chain uses TRBV25-1 and TRBJ2-7; TRBD1 might be the D (5 bases). The CDR3 spans 16 residues. Looked up from germline, CDR1 is MGHDK and CDR2 is SYGVNS. V shed 2 bases and J shed 0 bases, with 14 bases lying between them. CDR3 in DNA: TGTGCCAGCAGTGAAGGTGGGGCAGCAGTCTCCTACGAGCAGTACTTC. Protein sequence: CASSEGGAAVSYEQYF.

This clonotype was counted a few times. This chain joins TRBV27 and TRBJ2-2, with 10 bases matching TRBD1. Unmatched junction bases numbered 9, after V lost 5 bases and J lost 6 bases. CDR1 and CDR2 from the germline V gene are MNHEY and SMNVEV (reference sequence). This CDR3 has 16 residues. CDR3 sequence: CASSPIPGQGPGELFF. DNA for the CDR3: TGTGCCAGCAGTCCCATACCGGGACAGGGGCCCGGGGAGCTGTTTTTT.

The chain couples TRBV6-6 to TRBJ2-7; the D is unclear. Trimming shortened V by 7 bases and J by 2 bases, and 12 bases separated the two germline ends. CDR3 length equals 13 residues. From germline, CDR1 is MNHNY and CDR2 SVGAGI (reference sequence). CDR3 nucleotides: TGTGCCAGCACCTCACCGGCCCCCTACGAGCAGTACTTC. The encoded protein is CASTSPAPYEQYF.

The rearrangement joins TRBV11-3 to TRBJ2-1; D is unresolved. This CDR3 region has 11 residues. Germline-derived CDR1 and CDR2 are SGHNT and YENEEA. V shed 0 bases and J shed 11 bases, with 5 bases lying between them. CDR3 region: CASSLDRQQFF. In DNA, the CDR3 is TGTGCCAGCAGCTTAGATAGACAGCAGTTCTTC.

This clonotype was seen a handful of times. The chain couples TRBV6-2 or TRBV6-3 to TRBJ2-1, with TRBD2 matching over 11 bases. The V gene end was trimmed by 0 bases and the J gene end by 7 bases; junction bases not matched to a gene: 8. The CDR3 sequence is 17 residues long. Germline loops: CDR1 MNHEY, CDR2 SVGEGT. The CDR3 DNA follows: TGTGCCAGCAGTTACTCGGCTAGCGGGGGGCCAGGGAATGAGCAGTTCTTC. It yields the protein CASSYSASGGPGNEQFF.

The rearrangement uses TRBV5-5 and TRBJ1-1, with unresolved D. Trimming left V 5 bases short and J 3 bases short, with 23 bases between. Germline CDR1 is SGHKS and CDR2 is YYEKEE (reference sequence). This CDR3 is 17 amino acids long. The chain's CDR3 is CASSYGPVFSLDTEAFF. CDR3 nucleotide sequence: TGTGCCAGCAGTTACGGACCGGTTTTTTCGTTGGACACTGAAGCTTTCTTT.

The chain has TRBV11-2 and TRBJ2-5; possible D gene TRBD2, 5 bases. Trimming removed 5 bases from V and 8 bases from J, with 18 bases in between. The CDR3 covers 14 residues. Germline V gene lookup returns CDR1 SGHAT and CDR2 FQNNGV. CDR3 in DNA: TGTGCCAGCAGCCGGGTCAGAGGGCTAGCTACCCAGTACTTC. It encodes CASSRVRGLATQYF.

This chain uses TRBV4-1 with TRBJ2-7, with D maybe TRBD1 (6 bases). The CDR3 length is 15 residues. Trimming shortened V by 1 base and J by 5 bases, and 15 bases separated the two germline ends. CDR1 and CDR2 (germline): MGHRA, YSYEKL. CDR3 amino acids: CASSQVTGIDDEQYF. In DNA, the CDR3 is TGCGCCAGCAGCCAAGTCACAGGGATAGACGACGAGCAGTACTTC.

V is TRBV3-1 and J is TRBJ1-4; weak D call: TRBD1 (5 bases). Trimming cost V 7 bases and J 7 bases, with 19 bases left between them. The CDR3 contains 15 residues. The germline CDR1 and CDR2 sequences are LGHDT and YNNKEL (reference sequence). This chain's CDR3 is CASTQQGSAGEKLFF. CDR3 nucleotides: TGTGCCAGCACCCAGCAGGGCTCGGCGGGTGAAAAACTGTTTTTT.

The sample holds many counts of this clonotype. The J gene is TRBJ2-7, the V gene TRBV6-2 or TRBV6-3; TRBD1 might be the D (5 bases). Germline-derived CDR1 and CDR2 are MNHEY and SVGEGT. The CDR3 length is 14 residues. V was cut by 2 bases and J by 0 bases, with 8 bases left in between. The CDR3 DNA sequence: TGTGCCAGCAGTTACCGACAGCGCTCCTACGAGCAGTACGTC. The encoded protein is CASSYRQRSYEQYV.

This clonotype appeared many times. The chain is built from TRBV6-2 or TRBV6-3 and TRBJ1-4, with 8 bases lining up with TRBD1. J gave up 8 bases and V 1 base, and 6 bases lay outside the gene matches. In germline, CDR1 is MNHEY, CDR2 SVGEGT. CDR3 size: 15 residues. The CDR3: CASSYFGQGGEKLFF. CDR3 sequence (DNA): TGTGCCAGCAGTTACTTTGGACAGGGTGGCGAAAAACTGTTTTTT.

V usage is TRBV2 and J usage is TRBJ1-1; 10 nucleotides line up with TRBD1. Germline V lookup: CDR1 SNHLY, CDR2 FYNNEI. The CDR3 loop spans 15 amino acids. V lost 1 base to trimming and J lost 7 bases; unmatched junction nucleotides: 6. CDR3 bases: TGTGCCAGCAGTGAAGAGGGACAGGGGCAGGGTGAAGCTTTCTTT. Protein: CASSEEGQGQGEAFF.

Many counts were recorded for this clonotype. The chain recombines TRBV4-3 with TRBJ2-3; 9 bases match TRBD2. Germline trimming cut 0 bases from V and 2 bases from J; bases unmatched to any gene: 6. The germline V gene has CDR1 LGHNA and CDR2 YSLEER. The CDR3 covers 17 residues. The CDR3 DNA sequence: TGCGCCAGCAGCCAAGAGTTGCGGGGGGGTTTCACAGATACGCAGTATTTT. It encodes CASSQELRGGFTDTQYF.

This clonotype was counted many times. J is TRBJ2-2 and V is TRBV5-1, with 7 bases matching TRBD1. After removal of 7 bases from V and 0 bases from J, the junction contained 3 bases not matched to a gene. The CDR3 extends over 14 amino acids. Germline V gene data show CDR1 as SGHRS and CDR2 as YFSETQ. The CDR3 DNA follows: TGCGCCAGCTCCGACAGGGCGAACACCGGGGAGCTGTTTTTT. Amino acids: CASSDRANTGELFF. The full variable domain, rest sourced from reference TRBV5-1 and TRBJ2-2, is KAGVTQTPRYLIKTRGQQVTLSCSPISGHRSVSWYQQTPGQGLQFLFEYFSETQRNKGNFPGRFSGRQFSNSRSEMNVSTLELGDSALYLCASSDRANTGELFFGEGSRLTVL.

V usage is TRBV2 and J usage is TRBJ2-3; D is unresolved. CDR3 length: 13 residues. Germline CDR1 SNHLY, CDR2 FYNNEI. With 7 bases removed from V and 2 bases from J, the gap between germline ends came to 10 bases. Here the CDR3 DNA reads TGTGCCAGCATGCTATGGACCACAGATACGCAGTATTTT. It specifies CASMLWTTDTQYF.

This clonotype came up a few times. The rearrangement links TRBV11-2 to TRBJ2-7; TRBD1 matches 8 bases. J gave up 3 bases and V 5 bases, and 3 bases lay outside the gene matches. Germline CDR1 is SGHAT and CDR2 is FQNNGV. The CDR3 spans 13 residues. The CDR3 nucleotides read TGTGCCAGCAGCACTGGACAGGGCTACGAGCAGTACTTC. Protein sequence: CASSTGQGYEQYF.

The CDR3 reads CASSPGGQGTYEQYF. The CDR3 nucleotides read TGTGCCAGCAGCCCGGGGGGACAGGGTACCTACGAGCAGTACTTC. V usage is TRBV9 and J usage is TRBJ2-7; 9 bases agree with TRBD1. CDR3 length equals 15 residues. Germline V lookup: CDR1 SGDLS, CDR2 YYNGEE. V shed 4 bases and J 2 bases; nucleotides not matched to a gene: 7.

This clonotype was seen a few times. The chain combines TRBV7-2 with TRBJ2-4, with TRBD1 as a possible D gene (5 bases). Germline loops: CDR1 SGHTA, CDR2 FQGNSA. V was trimmed by 4 bases and J by 0 bases, leaving 10 bases between them. This CDR3 is built from 15 residues. The CDR3 loop reads CASSSSTVAKNIQYF. As DNA, the CDR3 is TGTGCCAGCAGCTCCTCGACAGTAGCCAAAAACATTCAGTACTTC.

This clonotype was seen only a few times. The chain employs TRBV11-1 and TRBJ2-5; either TRBD1 or TRBD2 may fit D (5 bases each). Germline values: CDR1 SGHAT, CDR2 FQDESV (reference sequence). The CDR3 totals 14 residues. Trimming left V 0 bases short and J 5 bases short, with 10 bases between. CDR3 amino acids: CASSLAGTLETQYF. The CDR3, as DNA: TGTGCCAGCAGCTTAGCAGGGACCCTGGAGACCCAGTACTTC.

This clonotype has a count of ten or more. The chain combines TRBV19 with TRBJ2-6; 7 positions agree with TRBD1. CDR1 is LNHDA, CDR2 SQIVND, per germline (reference sequence). This CDR3 has 19 amino acids. J gave up 0 bases and V 7 bases, and 15 bases lay outside the gene matches. This chain's CDR3 is CASIGFTGTEPSGANVLTF. The CDR3 nucleotides are TGTGCCAGTATCGGCTTCACCGGGACAGAACCCTCTGGGGCCAACGTCCTGACTTTC.

The chain links TRBV6-2 or TRBV6-3 to TRBJ2-7; TRBD1 might be the D (6 bases). The CDR3 covers 16 residues. V lost 1 base and J 0 bases, leaving 13 bases between the germline ends. The germline V gene has CDR1 MNHEY and CDR2 SVGEGT. The chain's CDR3 is CASSYLRDTSSYEQYV. CDR3 in DNA: TGTGCCAGCAGTTACTTGAGGGACACCAGCTCCTACGAGCAGTACGTC.

There are many counts of this clonotype. The chain is built from TRBV29-1 and TRBJ2-3; no reliable D call. Trimming shortened V by 6 bases and J by 1 base, and 11 bases separated the two germline ends. Looked up from germline, CDR1 is SQVTM and CDR2 is ANQGSEA. The CDR3 totals 13 residues. CDR3 loop: CSVAISGTDTQYF. Written as DNA, the CDR3 is TGCAGCGTGGCCATTAGTGGCACAGATACGCAGTATTTT.